This T cell receptor beta chain was sequenced in a study of CD8+CD57+ T cells in acquired aplastic anemia. On the study more broadly: Mean yield of DNA from sorted CD4+ and CD8+ cells was about 3.2 ug. Whole-study results and caveats: Researchers report that around 29 CD8+ CDR3 sequences appeared in both patients and controls. CD8+ Simpson's diversity did not differ significantly between patients and controls.

By flow cytometry, patients selected for sequencing had shown an expansion of CD8+CD57+ cells. With no exception, the patients had severe acquired aplastic anemia. The template for TCR beta VDJ and CDR3 sequence profiling was genomic DNA. TCRdb passed the reads through MiXCR, listing each CDR3 protein once. The repertoire holds 100,000 to 150,000 distinct CDR3 sequences, with roughly 40% as singletons. V was shortened by 4 bases and J by 0 bases, with 10 bases between the two germline ends. Germline-derived CDR1 and CDR2 are SGHVS and FQNEAQ. The CDR3 is made up of 15 amino acids. This clonotype was counted ten times or more. Its antigen is currently unknown.

This clonotype was obtained from a human donor with aplastic anemia. This chain joins TRBV7-8 and TRBJ1-3; no firm D call. The sequenced sample consisted of sorted CD4+, CD8+, or CD8+CD57+ T cells (not recorded which) from PBMCs. The CDR3 DNA reads TGTGCCAGCAGCTCCCTTGGGAACTCTGGAAACACCATATATTTT. Its translation is CASSSLGNSGNTIYF.